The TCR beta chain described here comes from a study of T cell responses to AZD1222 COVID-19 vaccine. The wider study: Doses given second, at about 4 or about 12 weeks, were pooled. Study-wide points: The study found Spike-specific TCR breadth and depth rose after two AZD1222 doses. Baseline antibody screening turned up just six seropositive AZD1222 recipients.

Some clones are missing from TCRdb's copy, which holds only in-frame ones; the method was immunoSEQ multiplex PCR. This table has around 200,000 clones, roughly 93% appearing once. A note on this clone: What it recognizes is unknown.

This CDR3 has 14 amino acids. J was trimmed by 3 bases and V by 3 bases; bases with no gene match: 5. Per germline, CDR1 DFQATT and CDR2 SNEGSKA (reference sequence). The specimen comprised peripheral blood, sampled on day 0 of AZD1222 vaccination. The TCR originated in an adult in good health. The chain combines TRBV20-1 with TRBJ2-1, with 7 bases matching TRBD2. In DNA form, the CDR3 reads TGCAGTGCTAGTGGGCTAGCGGACTACAATGAGCAGTTCTTC. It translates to CSASGLADYNEQFF.